Listed below are T cell receptor beta chains from one sample, sequenced in a study of OX40 agonist ivuxolimab in advanced cancers. Assay used: immunoSEQ multiplex PCR; TCRdb lists only in-frame clones, some missing. The sample carries around 65,000 clones, approximately 92% recorded once. The sequences come from CD4+ or CD8+ T cells sorted from blood, collected in a trial of the OX40 agonist ivuxolimab. The receptors originated from an adult with an advanced solid tumor such as melanoma, head and neck, liver or kidney cancer. Both conserved end residues are part of each CDR3. The D gene is left open where the match is weak. Rows give clone size only sometimes, using once, few, many, or a class for an expanded clone.

V: TRBV7-9; size: -; D: TRBD1; J: TRBJ1-1; CDR3: CASSARPDRDTEAFF; DNA: TGTGCCAGCAGCGCCCGACCCGACAGGGACACTGAAGCTTTCTTT
V: TRBV10-2; size: once; D: -; J: TRBJ2-7; CDR3: CASGGAYEYEQYF; DNA: TGCGCCAGCGGTGGTGCTTACGAGTACGAGCAGTACTTC
V: TRBV4-1; size: once; D: -; J: TRBJ1-2; CDR3: CASSQDSAGRPYGYTF; DNA: TGCGCCAGCAGCCAAGATAGTGCGGGGAGGCCCTATGGCTACACCTTC
V: TRBV5-5; size: -; D: -; J: TRBJ1-2; CDR3: CASSSDQQAIYGYTF; DNA: TGTGCCAGCAGCTCTGACCAACAGGCGATCTATGGCTACACCTTC
V: TRBV6-1; size: once; D: TRBD1; J: TRBJ2-7; CDR3: CASRPDRGAYEQYF; DNA: TGTGCCAGCAGACCGGACAGGGGGGCCTACGAGCAGTACTTC
V: TRBV5-1; size: -; D: TRBD1; J: TRBJ2-6; CDR3: CASSLGTGSEGGANVLTF; DNA: TGCGCCAGCAGCTTGGGGACAGGGAGCGAAGGTGGGGCCAACGTCCTGACTTTC
V: TRBV27; size: -; D: TRBD2; J: TRBJ2-1; CDR3: CASSLTSGLYNEQFF; DNA: TGTGCCAGCAGCCTTACTAGCGGACTTTACAATGAGCAGTTCTTC
V: TRBV5-1; size: -; D: -; J: TRBJ2-3; CDR3: CASSYQFPSTDTQYF; DNA: TGCGCCAGCAGCTACCAATTCCCTAGCACAGATACGCAGTATTTT
V: TRBV5-4; size: -; D: -; J: TRBJ1-2; CDR3: CASSLNEYGYTF; DNA: TGTGCCAGCAGCTTGAATGAGTATGGCTACACCTTC
V: TRBV20-1; size: -; D: -; J: TRBJ1-5; CDR3: CSAVTTGPQHF; DNA: TGCAGTGCAGTCACTACAGGGCCCCAGCATTTT
V: TRBV9; size: -; D: TRBD2; J: TRBJ2-3; CDR3: CASSVVGGSTDTQYF; DNA: TGTGCCAGCAGCGTAGTGGGGGGGTCCACAGATACGCAGTATTTT
V: TRBV7-9; size: once; D: -; J: TRBJ2-2; CDR3: CASSLAGSRTGELFF; DNA: TGTGCCAGCAGCTTAGCTGGAAGCCGCACCGGGGAGCTGTTTTTT
V: TRBV10-2; size: -; D: TRBD1; J: TRBJ2-6; CDR3: CASRGTGVSGANVLTF; DNA: TGCGCCAGCAGAGGGACAGGAGTCTCTGGGGCCAACGTCCTGACTTTC
V: TRBV12-2; size: -; D: -; J: TRBJ1-4; CDR3: CASRLARRGTHRANEKLFF; DNA: TGTGCAAGTCGCTTAGCGAGGAGAGGAACACACAGGGCTAATGAAAAACTGTTTTTT